The 27 T cell receptor beta chains in this list originate from one sample, sequenced in a study of T cell responses to AZD1222 COVID-19 vaccine. Clones were read by immunoSEQ multiplex PCR, and TCRdb kept only the in-frame ones, dropping some. Here the sample spans 120,000 or so clones, 75% to 90% being singletons. The specimen comprised peripheral blood, sampled 28 days after the second AZD1222 dose. All receptors come from an adult who received the AZD1222 COVID-19 vaccine.

The chain has TRBV4-2 and TRBJ2-4; tentative D call: TRBD2 (6 bases). Per germline, CDR1 LGHNA and CDR2 YNFKEQ. The V and J ends lost 4 bases and 10 bases respectively, with 14 bases between them. The CDR3 is 13 residues long. CDR3 sequence: CASSLAPGEIQYF. The CDR3 DNA is TGTGCCAGCAGCCTCGCCCCGGGAGAAATTCAGTACTTC.

The table lists this clone with a count of one. CDR3 nucleotide sequence: TGTGCCAGCAGCTTAGCGCCCCCTTATGAGCAGTTCTTC. It encodes CASSLAPPYEQFF. This rearrangement joins TRBV7-8 to TRBJ2-1, with D hard to call. Germline lookup yields CDR1 SGHVS and CDR2 FQNEAQ. V was shortened by 0 bases and J by 8 bases, with 8 bases between the two germline ends. This CDR3 comprises 13 residues.

The chain employs TRBV4-1 and TRBJ1-2; 7 bases agree with TRBD1. The germline CDR1 and CDR2 sequences are MGHRA and YSYEKL. The trim removed 0 bases at V and 8 bases at J, leaving 9 bases unmatched. The CDR3 contains 15 residues. As DNA, the CDR3 is TGCGCCAGCAGCCAAGATATGGGACAGTATGGGGGCTACACCTTC. The encoded protein is CASSQDMGQYGGYTF.

The chain uses TRBV11-2 and TRBJ1-3; 7 nucleotides match TRBD1. V lost 5 bases and J lost 0; bases outside the gene matches: 10. Germline CDR1 reads SGHAT; CDR2 reads FQNNGV. This CDR3 has 17 amino acids. CDR3 nucleotides: TGTGCCAGCAGCCCGAGGACAGGAACGTTCTCTGGAAACACCATATATTTT. Translated, it gives CASSPRTGTFSGNTIYF.

V usage is TRBV3-1 (or the pseudogene TRBV3-2) and J usage is TRBJ2-3; D tentatively fits TRBD1 or TRBD2 (6 bases each). V was clipped by 3 bases and J by 2 bases, with 12 bases between them. Germline V gives CDR1 LGHDT, CDR2 YNNKEL (reference sequence). There are 15 residues in the CDR3. The CDR3 DNA sequence: TGTGCCAGCAGCCAGCGGGACACCGCCACAGATACGCAGTATTTT. It encodes CASSQRDTATDTQYF.

The chain uses TRBV5-1 and TRBJ2-5; no clear D. This CDR3 contains 12 residues. Germline V CDR1 and CDR2: SGHRS, YFSETQ. V lost 2 bases to trimming and J lost 2 bases, with 4 bases between them. The CDR3 DNA is TGCGCCAGCAGCTTCACTCAAGAGACCCAGTACTTC. It translates to CASSFTQETQYF.

The chain joins TRBV19 to TRBJ2-1; no definite D call. The CDR3 extends over 13 amino acids. V lost 7 bases to trimming and J lost 9 bases, with 16 bases between them. Germline-derived CDR1 and CDR2 are LNHDA and SQIVND (reference sequence). CDR3 nucleotide sequence: TGTGCCAGTACTAACACAATGGGTGGTGAGCAGTTCTTC. This translates into CASTNTMGGEQFF.

This chain joins TRBV6-5 and TRBJ2-1; D remains unclear. There are 14 residues in the CDR3. V dropped 2 bases and J dropped 8 bases, with 13 bases sitting between them. CDR1 is MNHEY, CDR2 SVGAGI, per germline. The CDR3 coding sequence is TGTGCCAGCAGTTACGGCTGGAGTAATGATGAGCAGTTCTTC. Protein: CASSYGWSNDEQFF.

The J gene is TRBJ2-3, the V gene TRBV7-8; 11 nucleotides match TRBD2. Germline-derived CDR1 and CDR2 are SGHVS and FQNEAQ. After removal of 3 bases from V and 3 bases from J, the junction contained 8 bases not matched to a gene. The CDR3 contains 17 residues. CDR3 loop: CASSFSGGAVRTDTQYF. The DNA of the CDR3 is TGTGCCAGCAGCTTTAGCGGGGGGGCTGTTAGGACAGATACGCAGTATTTT.

The CDR3: CASSLGRGYEQYF. For the CDR3, the DNA is TGTGCCAGCAGCTTAGGGCGGGGTTACGAGCAGTACTTC. The V call is TRBV7-3, the J call TRBJ2-7, with a tentative D call TRBD2 (6 bases). CDR1 is SGHTA, CDR2 FQGTGA, per germline. Trimming cost V 2 bases and J 4 bases, with 9 bases left between them. The CDR3 runs 13 residues.

The chain is built from TRBV10-3 and TRBJ2-7, with D perhaps matching TRBD1 (5 bases). CDR1 and CDR2 (germline): ENHRY, SYGVKD. Trimming removed 0 bases at V and 3 bases at J, with 9 bases between. The CDR3 spans 14 residues. Written as DNA, the CDR3 is TGTGCCATCAGTGAGTCTACAGGTTACTACGAGCAGTACTTC. As protein: CAISESTGYYEQYF.

A few counts support this clone. The J gene is TRBJ1-2, the V gene TRBV21-1; the D segment call TRBD1 is taken from the table without a DNA check. TRBV21-1 is a pseudogene segment. The CDR3 spans 17 residues. CDR3: CASRGIQGTAKNYGYTF. CDR3 coding DNA: TGTGCCAGCAGGGGAATTCAGGGGACAGCTAAAAACTATGGCTACACCTTC.

J is TRBJ2-7 and V is TRBV6-1; TRBD2 might be the D (6 bases). The CDR3 covers 15 residues. Germline CDR1 MNHNS, CDR2 SASEGT. V dropped 3 bases and J dropped 2 bases, with 14 bases sitting between them. The CDR3 DNA follows: TGTGCCAGCAGTGAGGGTGGGGGGTTAACCTACGAGCAGTACTTC. Translated: CASSEGGGLTYEQYF.

The chain employs TRBV11-3 and TRBJ2-2, with 7 bases lining up with TRBD1. There are 15 residues in the CDR3. Unmatched junction bases numbered 7, after V lost 8 bases and J lost 1 base. The germline V gene has CDR1 SGHNT and CDR2 YENEEA. The CDR3 loop is CASLDRAKNTGELFF. The CDR3 bases are TGTGCCAGCCTCGACAGGGCGAAGAACACCGGGGAGCTGTTTTTT. Using reference TRBV11-3 and TRBJ2-2 for the parts outside the CDR3, the full variable domain is EAGVVQSPRYKIIEKKQPVAFWCNPISGHNTLYWYLQNLGQGPELLIRYENEEAVDDSQLPKDRFSAERLKGVDSTLKIQPAELGDSAVYLCASLDRAKNTGELFFGEGSRLTVL.

The J gene is TRBJ2-1, the V gene TRBV19; D is possibly TRBD1 (5 bases). The V end was cut by 3 bases, the J end by 9 bases, with 21 bases between. CDR1 and CDR2 from the germline V gene are LNHDA and SQIVND (reference sequence). The CDR3 spans 16 residues. The CDR3, as DNA: TGTGCCAGTAGTATTGGGGCACAGTCCCCTAAGGGTGAGCAGTTCTTC. Its protein product is CASSIGAQSPKGEQFF.

The rearrangement links TRBV21-1 to TRBJ2-7. TRBV21-1 is a pseudogene segment. The CDR3 totals 14 residues. CDR3 loop: CASSNPPSVEEQYF. The CDR3 DNA sequence: TGTGCCAGCAGCAATCCCCCATCGGTGGAAGAGCAGTACTTC.

The V and J genes are TRBV19 and TRBJ1-2; 12 nucleotides align to TRBD1. V gave up 4 bases and J gave up 7 bases; unmatched junction bases: 4. CDR3 length equals 14 residues. From germline, CDR1 is LNHDA and CDR2 SQIVND (reference sequence). CDR3 bases: TGTGCCAGTAGTACCGGGACAGGGGGCCGTGGCTACACCTTC. Protein: CASSTGTGGRGYTF.

The chain joins TRBV9 to TRBJ2-3, with 12 bases fitting TRBD2. The V segment lost 4 bases and the J segment 2 bases; nucleotides outside the gene matches: 11. This CDR3 is built from 18 residues. CDR1 is SGDLS and CDR2 is YYNGEE in the germline V gene. CDR3 sequence (DNA): TGTGCCAGCAGCCCGACTAGCGGGGGCAACCTAGCCACAGATACGCAGTATTTT. It is translated as CASSPTSGGNLATDTQYF.

The genes are TRBV11-3 and TRBJ1-1; D is undetermined. Trimming stripped 9 bases from V and 0 bases from J, with 11 bases between. This CDR3 has 13 amino acids. CDR1 SGHNT and CDR2 YENEEA come from the germline V gene. CDR3 loop: CARGKGMNTEAFF. The CDR3 coding sequence is TGTGCCAGAGGAAAGGGAATGAACACTGAAGCTTTCTTT.

The chain has TRBV5-1 and TRBJ1-1; D remains unclear. The CDR3 extends over 15 amino acids. Germline V CDR1 and CDR2: SGHRS, YFSETQ. Deletions cut 4 bases from V and 1 base from J, with 14 bases between. The CDR3 sequence: CASSPTATANTEAFF. The CDR3 nucleotides are TGCGCCAGCAGCCCAACCGCCACAGCGAACACTGAAGCTTTCTTT. The whole variable domain, remainder taken from reference TRBV5-1 and TRBJ1-1, is KAGVTQTPRYLIKTRGQQVTLSCSPISGHRSVSWYQQTPGQGLQFLFEYFSETQRNKGNFPGRFSGRQFSNSRSEMNVSTLELGDSALYLCASSPTATANTEAFFGQGTRLTVV.

The V and J genes are TRBV6-5 and TRBJ2-1; D might be TRBD2 (6 bases). The CDR3 has 16 residues. The V gene's germline CDR1 is MNHEY and CDR2 SVGAGI. Trimming removed 0 bases from V and 4 bases from J, with 13 bases in between. The CDR3 here is CASSYSGLRLYNEQFF. The CDR3, as DNA: TGTGCCAGCAGTTACTCGGGACTGAGACTATACAATGAGCAGTTCTTC.

CDR3 amino acids: CASKAAGRARGEQYF. In nucleotides, the CDR3 is TGTGCCAGCAAGGCAGCCGGGAGGGCCAGGGGTGAGCAGTACTTC. The V call is TRBV28, the J call TRBJ2-7; 8 bases map to TRBD2. The germline gives CDR1 MDHEN, CDR2 SYDVKM. The length of the CDR3 is 15 residues. The J segment lost 7 bases and the V segment lost 7 bases, leaving 15 bases of the junction unmatched.

The gene calls are TRBV6-5 and TRBJ1-4; 10 bases fit TRBD1. CDR3 length: 15 amino acids. V lost 2 bases to trimming and J lost 5 bases; unmatched junction nucleotides: 2. Germline V CDR1 and CDR2: MNHEY, SVGAGI. Here the CDR3 DNA reads TGTGCCAGCAGTTACGGGGACAGGGGAAATGAAAAACTGTTTTTT. This encodes CASSYGDRGNEKLFF.

The V gene is TRBV5-6, the J gene TRBJ2-1; 8 positions match TRBD2. The CDR3 is 13 amino acids. The junction had 3 bases not matched to a gene; V was cut back by 0 bases and J by 10 bases. Germline loops: CDR1 SGHDT, CDR2 YYEEEE. CDR3 residues: CASSLDTSGEQFF. The CDR3, as DNA: TGTGCCAGCAGCTTGGATACTAGCGGAGAGCAGTTCTTC. The full variable domain, with the rest looked up from reference TRBV5-6 and TRBJ2-1, is DAGVTQSPTHLIKTRGQQVTLRCSPKSGHDTVSWYQQALGQGPQFIFQYYEEEERQRGNFPDRFSGHQFPNYSSELNVNALLLGDSALYLCASSLDTSGEQFFGPGTRLTVL.

The chain has TRBV5-5 and TRBJ2-3; 8 bases agree with TRBD2. V shed 3 bases, J shed 2 bases, and the junction held 11 bases outside the gene matches. The CDR3 contains 17 residues. CDR1 is SGHKS and CDR2 is YYEKEE in the germline V gene (reference sequence). The CDR3 reads CASSSPGAGGLTDTQYF. The CDR3 DNA reads as TGTGCCAGCAGCTCGCCGGGGGCGGGGGGCCTCACAGATACGCAGTATTTT.

The V and J genes are TRBV3-1 (or the pseudogene TRBV3-2) and TRBJ2-3, with 7 bases lining up with TRBD1. The CDR3 is 15 amino acids. Germline values: CDR1 LGHDT, CDR2 YNNKEL (reference sequence). V lost 6 bases, J lost 1 base, and 7 bases stayed unmatched. The DNA for the CDR3 is TGTGCCAGCAGTTACCTTGGACAGGGCACAGATACGCAGTATTTT. This gives the protein CASSYLGQGTDTQYF.

The chain has TRBV6-5 and TRBJ1-3, with 7 bases matching TRBD1. The germline CDR1 and CDR2 sequences are MNHEY and SVGAGI. CDR3 length: 15 residues. V gave up 2 bases and J gave up 4 bases; unmatched junction bases: 5. The CDR3, as DNA: TGTGCCAGCAGTTACGGCGAGGGGGCCGGAAACACCATATATTTT. Translating gives CASSYGEGAGNTIYF.